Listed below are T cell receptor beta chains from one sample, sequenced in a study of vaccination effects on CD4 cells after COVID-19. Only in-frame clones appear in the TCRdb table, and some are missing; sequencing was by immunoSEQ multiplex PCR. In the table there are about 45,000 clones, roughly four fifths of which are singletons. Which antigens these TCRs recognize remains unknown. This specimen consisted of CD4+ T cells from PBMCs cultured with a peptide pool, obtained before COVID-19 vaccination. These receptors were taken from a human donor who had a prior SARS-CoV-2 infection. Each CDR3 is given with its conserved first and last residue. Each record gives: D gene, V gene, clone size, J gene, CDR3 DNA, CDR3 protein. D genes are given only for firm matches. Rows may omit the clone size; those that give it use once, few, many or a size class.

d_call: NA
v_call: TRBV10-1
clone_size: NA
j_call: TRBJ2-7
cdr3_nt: TGCGCCAGCAGTAATCCCGAGCAGTACTTC
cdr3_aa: CASSNPEQYF

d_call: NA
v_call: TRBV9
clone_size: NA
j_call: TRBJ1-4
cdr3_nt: TGTGCCAGCACTAGCGGGGATTCGACTAATGAAAAACTGTTTTTT
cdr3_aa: CASTSGDSTNEKLFF

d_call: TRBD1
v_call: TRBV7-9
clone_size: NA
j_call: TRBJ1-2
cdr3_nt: TGTGCCAGCAGCTTAGACAGCTTCCAGGGGGATGGCTACACCTTC
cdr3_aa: CASSLDSFQGDGYTF

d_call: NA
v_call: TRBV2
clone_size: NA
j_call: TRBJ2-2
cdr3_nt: TGTGCCAGCAGTGAAGAGGGCCTGCAGTCGGGCACCGGGGAGCTGTTTTTT
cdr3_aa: CASSEEGLQSGTGELFF

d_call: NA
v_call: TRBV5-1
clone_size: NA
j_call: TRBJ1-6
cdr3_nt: TGCGCCAGCAGCTTGGGAGAGCCCGAGGCACCCCTCCACTTT
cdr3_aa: CASSLGEPEAPLHF

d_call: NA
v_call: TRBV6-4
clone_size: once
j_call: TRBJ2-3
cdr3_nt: TGTGCCAGCAGTGAAGGGGGGAGGTTTAAGTATTTT
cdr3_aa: CASSEGGRFKYF

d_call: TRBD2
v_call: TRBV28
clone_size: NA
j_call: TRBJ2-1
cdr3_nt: TGTGCCAGCTCGGGAGGGGCGAACAATGAGCAGTTCTTC
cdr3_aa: CASSGGANNEQFF

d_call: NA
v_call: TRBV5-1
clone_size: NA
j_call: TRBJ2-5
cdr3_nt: TGCGCCAGCGGAGGAACAGGGTCGGGTGAGACCCAGTACTTC
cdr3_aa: CASGGTGSGETQYF

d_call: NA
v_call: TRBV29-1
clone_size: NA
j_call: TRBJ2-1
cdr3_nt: TGCAGCGTGTCCCCAGGCGGGACGAACAATGAGCAGTTCTTC
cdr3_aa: CSVSPGGTNNEQFF

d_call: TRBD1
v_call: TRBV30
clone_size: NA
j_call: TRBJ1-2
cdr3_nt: TGTGCCTGGGGACGAGACAGGGGGCGAGGGGGCTACACCTTC
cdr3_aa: CAWGRDRGRGGYTF

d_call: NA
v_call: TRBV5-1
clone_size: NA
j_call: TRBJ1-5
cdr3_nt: TGCGCCAGCAGCGTGGGGGATAGCAATCAGCCCCAGCATTTT
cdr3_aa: CASSVGDSNQPQHF

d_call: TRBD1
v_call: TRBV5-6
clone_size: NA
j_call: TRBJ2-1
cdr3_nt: TGTGCCAGCAGCCGACTACAGGATGACAGGGACAATGAGCAGTTCTTC
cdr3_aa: CASSRLQDDRDNEQFF

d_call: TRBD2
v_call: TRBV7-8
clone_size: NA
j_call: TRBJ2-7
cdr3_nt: TGTGCCAGCAGCTTAGGCGCTAGCGGGGGGCCGCTCTCCTACGAGCAGTACTTC
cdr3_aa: CASSLGASGGPLSYEQYF

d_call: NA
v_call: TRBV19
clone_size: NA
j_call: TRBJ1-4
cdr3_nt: TGTGCCAGTAGTATAGAAGGGACATCGGAAAAACTGTTTTTT
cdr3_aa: CASSIEGTSEKLFF

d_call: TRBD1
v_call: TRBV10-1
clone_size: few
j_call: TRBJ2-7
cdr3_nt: TGCGCCACCAGGGGATCCCGGGACAGAGACTACGAGCAGTACTTC
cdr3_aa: CATRGSRDRDYEQYF

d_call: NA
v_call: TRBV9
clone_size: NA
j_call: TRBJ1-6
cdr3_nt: TGTGCCAGCAGCGCACAAGACAGGTATTCACCCCTCCACTTT
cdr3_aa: CASSAQDRYSPLHF

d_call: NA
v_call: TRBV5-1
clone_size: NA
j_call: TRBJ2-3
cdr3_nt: TGCGCCAGTCACTCCGCGGGGGCGGGCACAGATACGCAGTATTTT
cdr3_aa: CASHSAGAGTDTQYF

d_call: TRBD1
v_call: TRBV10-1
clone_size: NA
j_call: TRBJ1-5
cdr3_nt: TGCGCCAGCCTTCGGTCCGGGACAGGGGGGTTGGTAAGCAATCAGCCCCAGCATTTT
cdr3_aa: CASLRSGTGGLVSNQPQHF

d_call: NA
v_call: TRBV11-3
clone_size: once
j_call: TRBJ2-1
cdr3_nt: TGTGCCAGCAGCTTAGAATTATCGTACAATGAGCAGTTCTTC
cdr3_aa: CASSLELSYNEQFF

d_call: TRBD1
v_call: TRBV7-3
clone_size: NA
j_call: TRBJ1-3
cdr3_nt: TGTGCCAGCAGCCCAAGACCGGGACAGCCTGGCTCTGGAAACACCATATATTTT
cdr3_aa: CASSPRPGQPGSGNTIYF

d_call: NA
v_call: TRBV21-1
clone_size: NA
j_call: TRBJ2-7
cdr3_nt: TGTGCCAGCAGCAAACTAGCGGGAGCCTACGAGCAGTACTTC
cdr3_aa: CASSKLAGAYEQYF

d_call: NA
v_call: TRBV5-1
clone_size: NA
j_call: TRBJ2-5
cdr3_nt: TGCGCCAGCAGCTTCTTTGGTCAAGAGACCCAGTACTTC
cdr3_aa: CASSFFGQETQYF

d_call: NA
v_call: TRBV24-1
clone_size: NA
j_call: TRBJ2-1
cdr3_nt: TGTGCCACCAGTGATTTGAGGGGGGGGCTCAATGAGCAGTTCTTC
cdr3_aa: CATSDLRGGLNEQFF

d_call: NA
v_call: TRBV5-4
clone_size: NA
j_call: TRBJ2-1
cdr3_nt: TGTGCCAGCTCAACGGATAGCTCCTACAATGAGCAGTTCTTC
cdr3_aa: CASSTDSSYNEQFF

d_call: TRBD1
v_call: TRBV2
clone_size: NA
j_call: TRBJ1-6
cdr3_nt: TGTGCCAGCAGGCGACAGGGAAGAAATTCACCCCTCCACTTT
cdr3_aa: CASRRQGRNSPLHF

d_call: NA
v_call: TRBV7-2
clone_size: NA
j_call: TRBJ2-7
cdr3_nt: TGTGCCAGCAGCTTGGATGCGGGTCCCTACGAGCAGTACTTC
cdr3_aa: CASSLDAGPYEQYF

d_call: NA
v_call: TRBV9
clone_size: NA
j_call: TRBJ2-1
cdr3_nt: TGTGCCAGCAGCTATATGGACGCGACCTACAATGAGCAGTTCTTC
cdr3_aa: CASSYMDATYNEQFF

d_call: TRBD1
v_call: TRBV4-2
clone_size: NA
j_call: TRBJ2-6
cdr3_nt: TGTGCCAGCAGCCAAGATTCCCGGACAGGGTATGGGGCCAACGTCCTGACTTTC
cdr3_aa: CASSQDSRTGYGANVLTF

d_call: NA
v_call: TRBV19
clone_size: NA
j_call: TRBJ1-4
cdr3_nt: TGTGCCAGTAGAGTCCAGGGTGGGGATGTTCGAGAAAAACTGTTTTTT
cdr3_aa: CASRVQGGDVREKLFF

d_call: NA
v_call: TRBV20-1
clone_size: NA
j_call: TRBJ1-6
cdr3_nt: TGCAGTGCTAGTCAGGGTTTAAGTTCCTATAATTCACCCCTCCACTTT
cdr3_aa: CSASQGLSSYNSPLHF

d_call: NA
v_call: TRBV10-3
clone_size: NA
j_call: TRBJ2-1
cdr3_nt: TGTGCCATCAGGGAACAAGACTTCTCCTACAATGAGCAGTTCTTC
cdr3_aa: CAIREQDFSYNEQFF

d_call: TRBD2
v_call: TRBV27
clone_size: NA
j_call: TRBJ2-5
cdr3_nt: TGTGCCAGCAGTTCCCCGGGACTAGTTGGTGTAGAGACCCAGTACTTC
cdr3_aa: CASSSPGLVGVETQYF

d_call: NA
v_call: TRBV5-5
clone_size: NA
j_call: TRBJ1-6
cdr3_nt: TGTGCCAGCAGCTTGAGTACAGGGTTTGGGTTCGCTTCACCCCTCCACTTT
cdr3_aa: CASSLSTGFGFASPLHF

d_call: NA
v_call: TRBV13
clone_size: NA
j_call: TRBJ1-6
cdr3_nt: TGTGCCAGCAGCTCAACAGGGAGGGCCCTCCACTTT
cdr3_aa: CASSSTGRALHF

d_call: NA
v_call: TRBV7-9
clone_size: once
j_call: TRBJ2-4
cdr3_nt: TGTGCCAGCAGCCAAAGGGGGTTAGCCAAAAACATTCAGTACTTC
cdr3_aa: CASSQRGLAKNIQYF

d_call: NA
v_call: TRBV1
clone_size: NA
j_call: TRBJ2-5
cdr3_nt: TGCACCAGCAGCTCCAATAGTAGGGGGACAGGGAAAAACTTC
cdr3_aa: CTSSSNSRGTGKNF

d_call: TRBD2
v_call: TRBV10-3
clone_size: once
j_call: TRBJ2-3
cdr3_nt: TGTGCCATCAGCGGACTAGCGGGGCCACCCACAGATACGCAGTATTTT
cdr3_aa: CAISGLAGPPTDTQYF

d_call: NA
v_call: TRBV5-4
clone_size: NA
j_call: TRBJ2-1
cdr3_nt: TGTGCCAGCAGCTTTTCAGGGACCTACAATGAGCAGTTCTTC
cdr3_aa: CASSFSGTYNEQFF

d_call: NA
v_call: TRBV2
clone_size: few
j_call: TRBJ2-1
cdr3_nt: TGTGCCAGCAGTAGACAGGGAATGGGGCGGGGGATAAACAATGAGCAGTTCTTC
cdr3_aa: CASSRQGMGRGINNEQFF

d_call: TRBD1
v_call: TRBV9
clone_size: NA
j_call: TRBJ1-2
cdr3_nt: TGTGCCAGCAGTGGGGGGACAGGGCTGATCTATGGCTACACCTTC
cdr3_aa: CASSGGTGLIYGYTF

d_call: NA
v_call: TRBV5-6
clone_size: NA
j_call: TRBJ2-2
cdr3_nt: TGTGCCAGCAGCTTGGAGGGCTACGGGACCGGGGAGCTGTTTTTT
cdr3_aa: CASSLEGYGTGELFF

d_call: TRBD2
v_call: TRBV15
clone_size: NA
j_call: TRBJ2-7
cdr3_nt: TGTGCCACCAGCAGAGAAGCGGGGCACGAGCAGTACTTC
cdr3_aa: CATSREAGHEQYF